The T cell receptor (beta chain) described here comes from a study of blood T cell repertoires in COVID-19. Turning to the study itself: Material from acute and convalescent COVID-19 was sourced from the United States, Italy and Spain. T cells, B-cell-depleted T cells, or PBMCs provided the cDNA or gDNA that served as material.

As handled by the study authors: Quantification of nucleated cells was approximated via reference gene primer amplification. The method was immunoSEQ multiplex PCR; TCRdb's version includes in-frame clones alone and lacks a portion of them. V and J calls plus clone size are reproduced from that table; the DNA served to infer D and trimming. The repertoire holds about 93,000 clones, more than 65% seen once, with about 15% in the top ten. The length of the CDR3 is 13 residues. Germline V gene lookup returns CDR1 SGHNT and CDR2 YYREEE (reference sequence). Trimming left V 4 bases short and J 6 bases short, with 14 bases between.

The gene calls are TRBV5-4 and TRBJ2-7; unclear D gene. Sequences were obtained from peripheral blood. The origin of this receptor is a human donor in a cohort sampled during active COVID-19. The CDR3 sequence is CASSPEFSLEQYF. The DNA of the CDR3 is TGTGCCAGCAGCCCGGAGTTTTCCCTCGAGCAGTACTTC.